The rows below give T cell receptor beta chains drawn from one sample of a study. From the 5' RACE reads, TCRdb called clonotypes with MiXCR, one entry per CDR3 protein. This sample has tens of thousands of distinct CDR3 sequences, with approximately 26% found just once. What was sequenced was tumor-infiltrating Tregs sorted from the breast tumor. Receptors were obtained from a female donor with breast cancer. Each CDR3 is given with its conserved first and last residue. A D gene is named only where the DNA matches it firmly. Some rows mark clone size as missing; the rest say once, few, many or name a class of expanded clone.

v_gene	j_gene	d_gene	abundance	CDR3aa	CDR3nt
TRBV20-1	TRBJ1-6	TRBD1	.	CSAGRQGFNSPLHF	TGCAGTGCTGGAAGACAGGGTTTTAATTCACCCCTCCACTTT
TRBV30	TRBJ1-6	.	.	CAWSVVRGNSPLHF	TGTGCCTGGAGTGTAGTCCGCGGGAATTCACCCCTCCACTTT
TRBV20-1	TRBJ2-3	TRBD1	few	CSAQRGPGTDTQYF	TGCAGTGCCCAAAGGGGGCCGGGCACAGATACGCAGTATTTT
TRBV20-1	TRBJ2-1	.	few	CSASSLGARNEQFF	TGCAGTGCTTCCTCACTAGGGGCTAGGAATGAGCAGTTCTTC
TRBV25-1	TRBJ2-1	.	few	CASSEYWGFEQFF	TGTGCCAGCAGTGAATATTGGGGTTTTGAGCAGTTCTTC
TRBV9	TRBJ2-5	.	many	CASSQGGETQYF	TGTGCCAGCAGTCAGGGAGGCGAGACCCAGTACTTC
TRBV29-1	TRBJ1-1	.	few	CSVEGGTEAFF	TGCAGCGTTGAAGGGGGCACTGAAGCTTTCTTT
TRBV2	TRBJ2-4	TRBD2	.	CASSLSLAGAKNIQYF	TGTGCCAGCAGTCTCTCTCTAGCGGGAGCCAAAAACATTCAGTACTTC
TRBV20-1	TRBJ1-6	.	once	CSARRAGNSPLHF	TGCAGTGCTAGGAGGGCAGGGAATTCACCCCTCCACTTT
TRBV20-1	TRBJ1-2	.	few	CSARGGTVYGYTF	TGCAGTGCTAGAGGGGGCACGGTCTATGGCTACACCTTC
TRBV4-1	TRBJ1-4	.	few	CASSQGGPAGYNEKLFF	TGCGCCAGCAGCCAGGGGGGTCCAGCGGGATATAATGAAAAACTGTTTTTT
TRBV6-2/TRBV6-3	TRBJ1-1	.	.	CASRPGASGTEAFF	TGTGCCAGCCGCCCAGGGGCCTCCGGAACTGAAGCTTTCTTT
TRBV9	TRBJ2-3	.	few	CASSALGLADTQYF	TGTGCCAGCAGCGCCTTGGGATTGGCAGATACGCAGTATTTT
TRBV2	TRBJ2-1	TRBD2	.	CASTSGASGSHEQFF	TGTGCCAGCACTTCCGGGGCTAGCGGGAGCCACGAGCAGTTCTTC
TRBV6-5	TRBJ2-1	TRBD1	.	CASSRDSGNEQFF	TGTGCCAGCAGCCGGGACAGTGGCAATGAGCAGTTCTTC
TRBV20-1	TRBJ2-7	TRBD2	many	CSASPGGEYF	TGCAGTGCTAGCCCCGGGGGGGAGTACTTC
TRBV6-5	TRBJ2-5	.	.	CASSSLEQGGETQYF	TGTGCCAGCAGCTCCTTAGAGCAGGGGGGAGAGACCCAGTACTTC
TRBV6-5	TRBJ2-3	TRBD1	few	CASSDRGDTQYF	TGTGCCAGCAGTGACAGGGGAGATACGCAGTATTTT
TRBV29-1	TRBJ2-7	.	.	CSVRVAQYEQYF	TGCAGCGTCCGAGTGGCCCAGTACGAGCAGTACTTC
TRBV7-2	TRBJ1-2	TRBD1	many	CASSQSEGAYYGYTF	TGTGCCAGCAGTCAAAGCGAGGGGGCATACTATGGCTACACCTTC
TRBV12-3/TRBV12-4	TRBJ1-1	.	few	CASSLGLWTSGNTEAFF	TGTGCCAGCAGTTTAGGGCTCTGGACTTCGGGAAACACTGAAGCTTTCTTT
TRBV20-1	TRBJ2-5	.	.	CSAARGLAEETQYF	TGCAGTGCGGCAAGGGGGCTAGCGGAAGAGACCCAGTACTTC
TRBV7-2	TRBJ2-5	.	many	CASTKRHGETQYF	TGTGCCAGCACTAAGAGGCACGGGGAGACCCAGTACTTC
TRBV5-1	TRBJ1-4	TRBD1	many	CASSRDSNEKLFF	TGCGCCAGCAGCCGGGACAGTAATGAAAAACTGTTTTTT
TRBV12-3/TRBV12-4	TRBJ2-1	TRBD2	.	CASSFDGLAGTDEQFF	TGTGCCAGCAGCTTTGATGGACTAGCGGGTACTGATGAGCAGTTCTTC
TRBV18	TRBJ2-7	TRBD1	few	CASSLGQGRSYEQYF	TGTGCCAGCTCACTCGGACAGGGCCGTTCCTACGAGCAGTACTTC
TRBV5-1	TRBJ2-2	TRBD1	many	CATKTGQGSTGELFF	TGCGCCACCAAGACGGGACAGGGATCTACCGGGGAGCTGTTTTTT
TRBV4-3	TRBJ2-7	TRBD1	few	CASSQDRGTGVRYEQYF	TGCGCCAGCAGCCAAGACAGGGGGACAGGGGTTAGATACGAGCAGTACTTC